These T cell receptor beta chains were read from a single sample in a study of CD8+CD57+ T cells in acquired aplastic anemia. TCRdb used MiXCR to reprocess the reads, holding one entry per CDR3 protein. The top ten clones hold approximately 1.2% of a sample with roughly 290,000 distinct CDR3 sequences, 56% of them seen once. The source material was sorted CD4+, CD8+, or CD8+CD57+ T cells (not recorded which) from PBMCs. The receptors here all came from a human donor with aplastic anemia. Each CDR3 is given with its conserved first and last residue. The D gene is left open where the match is weak. Clone size appears in some rows only: once, few, many, or a class for an expanded clone.

j_call: TRBJ2-7; v_call: TRBV20-1; clone_size: -; d_call: TRBD1; cdr3_aa: CSATGTGRNEQYF; cdr3_nt: TGCAGTGCTACCGGGACAGGGAGAAACGAGCAGTACTTC
j_call: TRBJ1-2; v_call: TRBV7-9; clone_size: -; d_call: TRBD1; cdr3_aa: CASSPRPGQKDYGYTF; cdr3_nt: TGTGCCAGCAGCCCCCGTCCGGGACAGAAAGATTATGGCTACACCTTC
j_call: TRBJ2-2; v_call: TRBV4-2; clone_size: -; d_call: TRBD2; cdr3_aa: CASSSFLAGGVGELFF; cdr3_nt: TGTGCCAGCAGCTCCTTTTTAGCGGGAGGTGTCGGGGAGCTGTTTTTT
j_call: TRBJ1-4; v_call: TRBV9; clone_size: -; d_call: -; cdr3_aa: CASSVGGEEKLFF; cdr3_nt: TGTGCCAGCAGCGTAGGGGGGGAGGAAAAACTGTTTTTT
j_call: TRBJ1-1; v_call: TRBV20-1; clone_size: -; d_call: -; cdr3_aa: CSARPRGVYTEAFF; cdr3_nt: TGCAGTGCTAGGCCCAGGGGAGTGTACACTGAAGCTTTCTTT
j_call: TRBJ2-7; v_call: TRBV19; clone_size: once; d_call: -; cdr3_aa: CASSIPDYEQYF; cdr3_nt: TGTGCCAGTAGTATTCCCGATTACGAGCAGTACTTC
j_call: TRBJ1-3; v_call: TRBV9; clone_size: many; d_call: -; cdr3_aa: CASSLAGPGNTIYF; cdr3_nt: TGTGCCAGCAGCCTCGCGGGGCCTGGAAACACCATATATTTT
j_call: TRBJ2-7; v_call: TRBV4-2; clone_size: -; d_call: TRBD1; cdr3_aa: CASSLTPGQRYEQYF; cdr3_nt: TGTGCCAGCAGCTTAACGCCGGGACAGAGATACGAGCAGTACTTC
j_call: TRBJ2-1; v_call: TRBV4-1; clone_size: -; d_call: TRBD2; cdr3_aa: CASSHPNMREVYNEQFF; cdr3_nt: TGCGCCAGCAGCCACCCTAATATGCGGGAGGTCTACAATGAGCAGTTCTTC
j_call: TRBJ1-2; v_call: TRBV2; clone_size: -; d_call: TRBD1; cdr3_aa: CASSFDRDGYTF; cdr3_nt: TGTGCCAGCAGTTTCGACAGGGACGGCTACACCTTC
j_call: TRBJ1-1; v_call: TRBV7-2; clone_size: -; d_call: -; cdr3_aa: CASSLALAGNTEAFF; cdr3_nt: TGTGCCAGCAGCTTAGCCTTGGCGGGGAACACTGAAGCTTTCTTT
j_call: TRBJ1-1; v_call: TRBV29-1; clone_size: -; d_call: -; cdr3_aa: CSGNRGQDTEAFF; cdr3_nt: TGCAGCGGGAACCGCGGGCAGGACACTGAAGCTTTCTTT
j_call: TRBJ2-1; v_call: TRBV20-1; clone_size: few; d_call: TRBD2; cdr3_aa: CSARGGEGVGEQFF; cdr3_nt: TGCAGTGCTAGGGGAGGGGAGGGCGTAGGGGAGCAGTTCTTC
j_call: TRBJ2-2; v_call: TRBV25-1; clone_size: -; d_call: -; cdr3_aa: CASSVGGATGELFF; cdr3_nt: TGTGCCAGCAGTGTTGGGGGGGCCACCGGGGAGCTGTTTTTT
j_call: TRBJ2-7; v_call: TRBV18; clone_size: many; d_call: -; cdr3_aa: CASSPPVSGNEQYF; cdr3_nt: TGTGCCAGCTCACCACCGGTCAGCGGCAACGAGCAGTACTTC
j_call: TRBJ2-7; v_call: TRBV14; clone_size: many; d_call: -; cdr3_aa: CASSQDYARLYEQYF; cdr3_nt: TGTGCCAGCAGCCAAGATTACGCCAGGCTCTACGAGCAGTACTTC
j_call: TRBJ1-6; v_call: TRBV5-1; clone_size: once; d_call: -; cdr3_aa: CASRRIGGAAPLHF; cdr3_nt: TGCGCCAGCAGGAGGATCGGGGGAGCGGCGCCCCTCCACTTT
j_call: TRBJ2-1; v_call: TRBV20-1; clone_size: once; d_call: -; cdr3_aa: CSARDRGHEQFF; cdr3_nt: TGCAGTGCTAGAGATCGAGGCCATGAGCAGTTCTTC
j_call: TRBJ1-4; v_call: TRBV5-1; clone_size: many; d_call: -; cdr3_aa: CASSPSGGPHEKLFF; cdr3_nt: TGCGCCAGCAGCCCCTCGGGGGGCCCTCACGAAAAACTGTTTTTT
j_call: TRBJ1-1; v_call: TRBV25-1; clone_size: many; d_call: TRBD1; cdr3_aa: CASSSGQGLQAFF; cdr3_nt: TGTGCCAGCAGCTCGGGACAGGGTCTTCAAGCTTTCTTT
j_call: TRBJ2-1; v_call: TRBV2; clone_size: once; d_call: -; cdr3_aa: CASPKRGPYNEQFF; cdr3_nt: TGTGCCAGCCCAAAACGGGGGCCCTACAATGAGCAGTTCTTC
j_call: TRBJ2-3; v_call: TRBV6-1; clone_size: many; d_call: TRBD2; cdr3_aa: CASSPGLAGRVDTQYF; cdr3_nt: TGTGCCAGCAGCCCCGGACTAGCGGGAAGGGTAGATACGCAGTATTTT
j_call: TRBJ1-1; v_call: TRBV10-1; clone_size: once; d_call: TRBD1; cdr3_aa: CASSEKDRSRTEAFF; cdr3_nt: TGCGCCAGCAGTGAGAAGGACAGGAGTCGCACTGAAGCTTTCTTT
j_call: TRBJ2-2; v_call: TRBV5-1; clone_size: -; d_call: -; cdr3_aa: CASSPIDGGELFF; cdr3_nt: TGCGCCAGCAGTCCGATAGACGGCGGGGAGCTGTTTTTT
j_call: TRBJ2-2; v_call: TRBV27; clone_size: few; d_call: -; cdr3_aa: CASSLWDPRDGELFF; cdr3_nt: TGTGCCAGCAGTTTATGGGACCCTAGAGACGGGGAGCTGTTTTTT
j_call: TRBJ1-2; v_call: TRBV14; clone_size: few; d_call: -; cdr3_aa: CASSQDGQGDYGYTF; cdr3_nt: TGTGCCAGCAGCCAAGATGGGCAGGGCGACTATGGCTACACCTTC
j_call: TRBJ1-1; v_call: TRBV14; clone_size: -; d_call: TRBD1; cdr3_aa: CASSHATGEGQTEAFF; cdr3_nt: TGTGCCAGCAGCCACGCGACAGGGGAGGGACAAACTGAAGCTTTCTTT
j_call: TRBJ2-1; v_call: TRBV5-1; clone_size: many; d_call: -; cdr3_aa: CASSPTADPSLLGEQFF; cdr3_nt: TGCGCCAGCAGCCCGACGGCGGACCCGTCGCTGCTCGGTGAGCAGTTCTTC
j_call: TRBJ2-7; v_call: TRBV10-3; clone_size: -; d_call: -; cdr3_aa: CAISEEQTYEQYF; cdr3_nt: TGTGCCATCAGTGAGGAACAGACCTACGAGCAGTACTTC
j_call: TRBJ1-5; v_call: TRBV20-1; clone_size: many; d_call: -; cdr3_aa: CSASLSTVLVDQPQHF; cdr3_nt: TGCAGTGCTAGCCTATCGACAGTCTTAGTCGATCAGCCCCAGCATTTT
j_call: TRBJ2-6; v_call: TRBV18; clone_size: few; d_call: -; cdr3_aa: CASSPGQLQHSGANVLTF; cdr3_nt: TGTGCCAGCTCACCAGGACAGTTGCAGCACTCTGGGGCCAACGTCCTGACTTTC
j_call: TRBJ1-5; v_call: TRBV10-3; clone_size: -; d_call: -; cdr3_aa: CAISEYSNQPQHF; cdr3_nt: TGTGCCATCAGTGAGTATAGCAATCAGCCCCAGCATTTT
j_call: TRBJ1-1; v_call: TRBV7-9; clone_size: many; d_call: TRBD1; cdr3_aa: CASSLGTGETEAFF; cdr3_nt: TGTGCCAGCAGCCTCGGGACAGGAGAAACTGAAGCTTTCTTT
j_call: TRBJ1-2; v_call: TRBV7-9; clone_size: many; d_call: -; cdr3_aa: CASSLEDYGYAF; cdr3_nt: TGTGCCAGCAGCTTGGAGGACTATGGCTACGCCTTC
j_call: TRBJ2-2; v_call: TRBV2; clone_size: -; d_call: TRBD2; cdr3_aa: CASKRLAGTGELFF; cdr3_nt: TGTGCCAGCAAAAGACTAGCGGGGACCGGGGAGCTGTTTTTT
j_call: TRBJ1-1; v_call: TRBV5-1; clone_size: many; d_call: -; cdr3_aa: CASSRGMNTEAFF; cdr3_nt: TGCGCCAGCAGCCGTGGAATGAACACTGAAGCTTTCTTT
j_call: TRBJ2-3; v_call: TRBV7-6; clone_size: few; d_call: TRBD2; cdr3_aa: CASSLTSGLTDTQYF; cdr3_nt: TGTGCCAGCAGCCTCACTAGCGGGCTCACAGATACGCAGTATTTT
j_call: TRBJ2-5; v_call: TRBV10-2; clone_size: -; d_call: TRBD1; cdr3_aa: CASRWGQGLETQYF; cdr3_nt: TGCGCCAGTCGGTGGGGACAGGGGCTGGAGACCCAGTACTTC
j_call: TRBJ2-1; v_call: TRBV29-1; clone_size: few; d_call: -; cdr3_aa: CSVVPGTMMGEQFF; cdr3_nt: TGCAGCGTTGTCCCGGGGACAATGATGGGTGAGCAGTTCTTC
j_call: TRBJ1-1; v_call: TRBV29-1; clone_size: -; d_call: -; cdr3_aa: CSVETGTNTEAFF; cdr3_nt: TGCAGCGTTGAAACGGGGACGAACACTGAAGCTTTCTTT
j_call: TRBJ1-5; v_call: TRBV27; clone_size: -; d_call: -; cdr3_aa: CASSLAGVGNQPQHF; cdr3_nt: TGTGCCAGCAGTTTAGCAGGGGTTGGCAATCAGCCCCAGCATTTT
j_call: TRBJ1-6; v_call: TRBV10-3; clone_size: -; d_call: -; cdr3_aa: CAISESQGTYNSPLHF; cdr3_nt: TGTGCCATCAGTGAGTCTCAGGGCACCTATAATTCACCCCTCCACTTT